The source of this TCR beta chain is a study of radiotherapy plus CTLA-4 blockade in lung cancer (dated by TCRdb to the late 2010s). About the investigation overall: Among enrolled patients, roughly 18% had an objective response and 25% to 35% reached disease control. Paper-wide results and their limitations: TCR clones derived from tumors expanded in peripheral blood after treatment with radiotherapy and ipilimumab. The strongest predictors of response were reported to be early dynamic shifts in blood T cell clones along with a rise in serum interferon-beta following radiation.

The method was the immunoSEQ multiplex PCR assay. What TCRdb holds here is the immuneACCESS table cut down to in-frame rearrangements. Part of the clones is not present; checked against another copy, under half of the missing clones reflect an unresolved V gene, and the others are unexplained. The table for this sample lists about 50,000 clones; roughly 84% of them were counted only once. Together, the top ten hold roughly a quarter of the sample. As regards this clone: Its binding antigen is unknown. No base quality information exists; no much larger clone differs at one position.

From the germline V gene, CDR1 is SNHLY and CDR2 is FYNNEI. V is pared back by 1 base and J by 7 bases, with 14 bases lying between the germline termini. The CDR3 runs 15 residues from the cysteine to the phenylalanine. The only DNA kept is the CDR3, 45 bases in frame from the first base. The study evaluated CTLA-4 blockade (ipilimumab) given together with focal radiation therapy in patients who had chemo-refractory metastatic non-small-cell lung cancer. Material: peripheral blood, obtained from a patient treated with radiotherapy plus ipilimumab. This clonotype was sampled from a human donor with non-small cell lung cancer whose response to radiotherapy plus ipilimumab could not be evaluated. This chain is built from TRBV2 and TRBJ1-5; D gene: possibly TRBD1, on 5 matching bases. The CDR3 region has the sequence CASSEVGKGAQPQHF. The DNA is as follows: TGTGCCAGCAGTGAAGTGGGGAAAGGGGCCCAGCCCCAGCATTTT.